This T cell receptor beta chain was profiled in a study of CD8+ T cells in alopecia areata. About the study: Grafted skin came from C3H/HeJ donors with spontaneous alopecia (about 6-12 months old) and was placed on approximately 6-10-week-old female C3H/HeJ mice. Regarding the study as a whole: Clarity of TCR sharing across patients fell short of that in mice, possibly HLA-related. Scalp lesions, especially in alopecia totalis/universalis, had higher clonality than normal scalp.

This clone was seen a handful of times. Its antigen is undetermined. Gene labels here are mouse ones. Read sequence stops 4 residues before the CDR3 end, and the germline J gene provides the missing end. Germline CDR1 reads NSQYPW; CDR2 reads LRSPGD (reference sequence). The CDR3 consists of 15 residues. The V segment lost 5 bases and the J segment 0 bases; nucleotides outside the gene matches: 5. The sorting of pooled cutaneous lymph node cells relied on CD4, CD8alpha, NKG2D, NKG2ACE and other markers. The sequencing template was cDNA reverse transcribed from extracted RNA. Libraries were prepared by immunoSEQ multiplex PCR; TCRdb keeps only in-frame clonotypes and omits some of them. This repertoire holds over 250,000 clones, and none appear only once.

This receptor was taken from a C3H/HeJ mouse with alopecia areata. The strain's MHC haplotype is H2-k. The chain recombines TRBV1 with TRBJ2-3, with 7 bases fitting TRBD2. The sample taken for sequencing was CD4+ T cells sorted from a lymph node. CDR3 in amino acids: CTCSMTGTSAETLYF. The DNA read from the CDR3 is TGCACCTGCAGTATGACTGGGACTAGTGCAGAA.